Listed below are T cell receptor beta chains from one sample, sequenced in a study of control samples from healthy donors and cancer patients. Only in-frame clones appear in the TCRdb table, and some are missing; sequencing was by immunoSEQ multiplex PCR. Seen here are roughly 180,000 clones, roughly 92% observed once, and the top ten hold more than 1.1%. Source material: blood. These TCRs come from a woman aged 18-29 years in good health. CDR3s include the opening cysteine and the closing phenylalanine or tryptophan. D genes are given only for firm matches. The size of a clone is reported for some rows only, either as once, few or many, or as a class for expanded clones.

CDR3: CASSELRGDEFF
DNA: TGTGCCAGCAGTGAATTAAGGGGGGATGAGTTCTTC
D: NA
V: TRBV2
size: NA
J: TRBJ2-1

CDR3: CSAQTFGGQFF
DNA: TGCAGCGCCCAAACGTTCGGGGGGCAGTTCTTC
D: NA
V: TRBV29-1
size: NA
J: TRBJ2-1

CDR3: CASSASRGRYTF
DNA: TGTGCCAGCAGCGCTTCGAGGGGTCGCTACACCTTC
D: NA
V: TRBV9
size: NA
J: TRBJ1-2

CDR3: CASSTIPSYNEQFF
DNA: TGTGCCAGCAGTACCATACCGTCCTACAATGAGCAGTTCTTC
D: NA
V: TRBV7-2
size: NA
J: TRBJ2-1

CDR3: CATSDLTGGSTGELFF
DNA: TGTGCCACCAGTGATTTGACAGGAGGGAGCACCGGGGAGCTGTTTTTT
D: NA
V: TRBV24-1
size: NA
J: TRBJ2-2

CDR3: CASSQDPGQGARGYTF
DNA: TGCGCCAGCAGCCAAGATCCCGGACAGGGGGCGCGTGGCTACACCTTC
D: TRBD1
V: TRBV4-1
size: NA
J: TRBJ1-2

CDR3: CASSPVEPGTNYGYTF
DNA: TGTGCCAGCTCACCAGTGGAACCGGGAACGAACTATGGCTACACCTTC
D: NA
V: TRBV18
size: NA
J: TRBJ1-2

CDR3: CASTQKGAGENQPQHF
DNA: TGTGCCAGTACTCAAAAGGGGGCAGGGGAGAATCAGCCCCAGCATTTT
D: TRBD1
V: TRBV19
size: NA
J: TRBJ1-5

CDR3: CASSPEQGSEQYF
DNA: TGTGCCAGCAGTCCTGAACAGGGGAGCGAGCAGTACTTC
D: TRBD1
V: TRBV7-2
size: NA
J: TRBJ2-7

CDR3: CASSQGGQLSYEQYF
DNA: TGCGCCAGCAGCCAAGGGGGACAGCTCTCCTACGAGCAGTACTTC
D: TRBD1
V: TRBV4-1
size: NA
J: TRBJ2-7

CDR3: CASSPGTGGVYGYTF
DNA: TGTGCCAGTAGTCCCGGGACAGGGGGCGTCTATGGCTACACCTTC
D: TRBD1
V: TRBV19
size: NA
J: TRBJ1-2

CDR3: CASSEHDRGTQYF
DNA: TGTGCCAGCAGTGAACATGATCGGGGGACGCAGTATTTT
D: NA
V: TRBV11-3
size: NA
J: TRBJ2-3

CDR3: CASSSQGTYEQYF
DNA: TGTGCCAGCAGTTCACAGGGTACCTACGAGCAGTACTTC
D: NA
V: TRBV5-6
size: NA
J: TRBJ2-7

CDR3: CASGRTSDRGQSPLHF
DNA: TGCGCCAGCGGCCGGACGTCGGACAGGGGACAGTCACCCCTCCACTTT
D: TRBD1
V: TRBV5-1
size: NA
J: TRBJ1-6

CDR3: CSVRGATSNYGYTF
DNA: TGCAGCGTTAGGGGCGCAACCTCAAACTATGGCTACACCTTC
D: NA
V: TRBV29-1
size: once
J: TRBJ1-2

CDR3: CASSLGQSNGYTF
DNA: TGTGCCAGCAGTTTAGGACAGAGCAATGGCTACACCTTC
D: NA
V: TRBV12-3/TRBV12-4
size: NA
J: TRBJ1-2

CDR3: CASSFSRSNYGYTF
DNA: TGTGCCAGCAGCTTCTCGAGGAGTAACTATGGCTACACCTTC
D: NA
V: TRBV6-2/TRBV6-3
size: NA
J: TRBJ1-2

CDR3: CASSDTFNYGYTF
DNA: TGTGCCAGCAGTGACACATTCAACTATGGCTACACCTTC
D: NA
V: TRBV25-1
size: NA
J: TRBJ1-2

CDR3: CASSLFETYEQYF
DNA: TGTGCCAGCAGTTTATTCGAGACCTACGAGCAGTACTTC
D: NA
V: TRBV28
size: NA
J: TRBJ2-7

CDR3: CASSFGPTDTQYF
DNA: TGTGCCAGCAGCTTCGGGCCCACAGATACGCAGTATTTT
D: NA
V: TRBV7-2
size: NA
J: TRBJ2-3

CDR3: CASSLNLEQPQHF
DNA: TGTGCCAGCAGCTTAAACCTAGAACAGCCCCAGCATTTT
D: NA
V: TRBV12-3/TRBV12-4
size: NA
J: TRBJ1-5

CDR3: CASSLTGQFTSPLHF
DNA: TGTGCCAGCAGCTTGACCGGACAGTTTACTTCACCCCTCCACTTT
D: NA
V: TRBV7-2
size: NA
J: TRBJ1-6

CDR3: CASSLLMNTEAFF
DNA: TGTGCCAGCAGTTTGCTCATGAACACTGAAGCTTTCTTT
D: NA
V: TRBV12-3/TRBV12-4
size: NA
J: TRBJ1-1

CDR3: CASSLDEAAYSNQPQHF
DNA: TGTGCCAGCAGCTTAGACGAAGCGGCTTATAGCAATCAGCCCCAGCATTTT
D: NA
V: TRBV7-9
size: NA
J: TRBJ1-5

CDR3: CASSFLTGTDEAFF
DNA: TGCGCCAGCAGCTTTCTCACCGGGACTGATGAAGCTTTCTTT
D: NA
V: TRBV5-1
size: NA
J: TRBJ1-1

CDR3: CASSFWIQGNTEAFF
DNA: TGTGCCAGCAGTTTCTGGATACAGGGGAACACTGAAGCTTTCTTT
D: NA
V: TRBV25-1
size: once
J: TRBJ1-1

CDR3: CASSTPGDRNEKLFF
DNA: TGTGCCAGTAGTACCCCGGGAGACAGGAATGAAAAACTGTTTTTT
D: NA
V: TRBV19
size: NA
J: TRBJ1-4

CDR3: CASAGSYEQYF
DNA: TGTGCCAGCGCTGGGTCCTACGAGCAGTACTTC
D: NA
V: TRBV7-9
size: NA
J: TRBJ2-7

CDR3: CASTAGTGDQPQHF
DNA: TGTGCCAGCACCGCGGGGACAGGGGATCAGCCCCAGCATTTT
D: TRBD1
V: TRBV9
size: NA
J: TRBJ1-5

CDR3: CASSLFLTDTQYF
DNA: TGTGCCAGCAGTTTGTTCCTCACAGATACGCAGTATTTT
D: NA
V: TRBV12-3/TRBV12-4
size: NA
J: TRBJ2-3

CDR3: CASSLEGHSYEQYF
DNA: TGTGCCAGCAGCTTAGAGGGACACAGCTACGAGCAGTACTTC
D: NA
V: TRBV7-9
size: NA
J: TRBJ2-7

CDR3: CASSQDRGNGSPLHF
DNA: TGCGCCAGCAGCCAAGATCGAGGGAACGGTTCACCCCTCCACTTT
D: NA
V: TRBV4-3
size: few
J: TRBJ1-6

CDR3: CASSGGAANEQFF
DNA: TGTGCCAGTAGCGGGGGGGCCGCCAATGAGCAGTTCTTC
D: TRBD2
V: TRBV10-3
size: NA
J: TRBJ2-1

CDR3: CASSYSGRGSQPQHF
DNA: TGTGCCAGCAGTTACTCGGGCAGGGGCTCTCAGCCCCAGCATTTT
D: NA
V: TRBV6-5
size: NA
J: TRBJ1-5

CDR3: CASSPHGQGYEQFF
DNA: TGTGCCAGCAGTCCACACGGACAGGGCTATGAGCAGTTCTTC
D: TRBD1
V: TRBV27
size: once
J: TRBJ2-1

CDR3: CASSLTSGRRTGELFF
DNA: TGTGCCAGCAGCCTAACTAGCGGGAGACGCACCGGGGAGCTGTTTTTT
D: TRBD2
V: TRBV7-3
size: NA
J: TRBJ2-2

CDR3: CASSLGRTREAFF
DNA: TGTGCCAGCAGCCTTGGGAGAACAAGGGAAGCTTTCTTT
D: NA
V: TRBV5-5
size: NA
J: TRBJ1-1

CDR3: CASSLSGMHEQFF
DNA: TGTGCCAGCAGCTTATCAGGGATGCATGAGCAGTTCTTC
D: NA
V: TRBV11-2
size: NA
J: TRBJ2-1

CDR3: CASSEPGDRGEKLFF
DNA: TGTGCCAGCAGTGAGCCAGGGGACAGGGGTGAAAAACTGTTTTTT
D: TRBD1
V: TRBV25-1
size: NA
J: TRBJ1-4

CDR3: CATSHSGETQYF
DNA: TGTGCCACCAGCCATAGCGGGGAGACCCAGTACTTC
D: TRBD2
V: TRBV24-1
size: NA
J: TRBJ2-5

CDR3: CASRGIGGNTEAFF
DNA: TGTGCCAGCAGGGGAATCGGGGGGAACACTGAAGCTTTCTTT
D: NA
V: TRBV6-5
size: NA
J: TRBJ1-1

CDR3: CASSLVGQSLSDEQYF
DNA: TGTGCCAGCAGCTTAGTTGGACAGTCTTTATCGGACGAGCAGTACTTC
D: NA
V: TRBV7-6
size: NA
J: TRBJ2-7

CDR3: CASSQGRTPYNEQFF
DNA: TGTGCCAGCAGCCAGGGGCGGACCCCCTACAATGAGCAGTTCTTC
D: NA
V: TRBV14
size: NA
J: TRBJ2-1

CDR3: CASSYGQTGQPQHF
DNA: TGTGCCAGCAGTTACGGGCAAACTGGGCAGCCCCAGCATTTT
D: NA
V: TRBV6-2/TRBV6-3
size: NA
J: TRBJ1-5

CDR3: CASSPGTSGTNEQFF
DNA: TGTGCCAGCAGCCCCGGGACTAGCGGAACCAATGAGCAGTTCTTC
D: TRBD2
V: TRBV7-2
size: NA
J: TRBJ2-1